This T cell receptor beta chain comes out of a study of blood T cell repertoires in COVID-19. Study-wide context: Samples came from the United States, Italy and Spain, spanning acute and convalescent COVID-19. The cDNA or gDNA used as material had been derived from T cells, B-cell-depleted T cells, or PBMCs.

Trimming removed 0 bases from V and 4 bases from J, with 7 bases in between. This CDR3 contains 13 residues. CDR1 is LNHDA and CDR2 is SQIVND in the germline V gene (reference sequence). In the original workflow: Researchers report that nucleated cell counts were estimated from reference gene primer amplification. Produced via immunoSEQ multiplex PCR; TCRdb's table is partial and in-frame only. The DNA gave D and trimming, while V, J and clone size come from that table. The sample includes 90,000 to 110,000 clones, 65% to 80% of them seen just once. The receptor was isolated from a woman in her 70s with acute or convalescent COVID-19. The sample consisted of peripheral blood. The chain employs TRBV19 and TRBJ2-7; D is possibly TRBD2 (5 bases). CDR3 region: CASSIETGYEQYF. In nucleotides, the CDR3 is TGTGCCAGTAGTATAGAGACGGGGTACGAGCAGTACTTC. The full variable domain, with the rest looked up from reference TRBV19 and TRBJ2-7, is DGGITQSPKYLFRKEGQNVTLSCEQNLNHDAMYWYRQDPGQGLRLIYYSQIVNDFQKGDIAEGYSVSREKKESFPLTVTSAQKNPTAFYLCASSIETGYEQYFGPGTRLTVT.